This is a list of T cell receptor beta chains from one sample in a study of CD8 T cells in ankylosing spondylitis. TCRdb itself ran the 5' RACE reads through MiXCR, one entry per CDR3 protein. The table includes approximately 250,000 distinct CDR3 sequences, 8.2% detected once. The specimen was blood, either unsorted or a sorted T cell fraction (not recorded which). The receptor set was obtained from a female donor with ankylosing spondylitis or in good health (not recorded which). CDR3s include the opening cysteine and the closing phenylalanine or tryptophan. The order of the fields is D gene, J gene, clone size, V gene, CDR3 protein, CDR3 DNA. The D gene is left open where the match is weak. Clone size is shown for a subset of rows, as once, few, many or a class of expanded clone.

TRBD1,TRBJ1-1,many,TRBV6-1,CASGKTGGFTEAFF,TGTGCCAGCGGGAAGACAGGGGGCTTCACTGAAGCTTTCTTT
TRBD1,TRBJ2-2,many,TRBV12-3/TRBV12-4,CASSPPGGSGTGELFF,TGTGCCAGCAGTCCCCCAGGGGGCAGCGGCACCGGGGAGCTGTTTTTT
-,TRBJ2-7,few,TRBV21-1,CASRLGLAGPTYEQYF,TGTGCCAGCCGCCTGGGACTAGCGGGACCCACCTACGAGCAGTACTTC
TRBD1,TRBJ1-1,-,TRBV7-9,CASSLGEGKGANTEAFF,TGTGCCAGCAGCTTAGGGGAAGGGAAGGGGGCGAACACTGAAGCTTTCTTT
-,TRBJ1-3,many,TRBV6-5,CASSYSFGSSGNTIYF,TGTGCCAGCAGTTACTCCTTCGGGAGCTCTGGAAACACCATATATTTT
-,TRBJ2-1,many,TRBV28,CASSTEREVFSYNEQFF,TGTGCCAGCAGTACTGAGAGGGAAGTATTCTCCTACAATGAGCAGTTCTTC
-,TRBJ2-3,-,TRBV20-1,CSARERGSGTDTQYF,TGCAGTGCTAGAGAACGGGGTTCGGGCACAGATACGCAGTATTTT
-,TRBJ2-7,many,TRBV20-1,CSATQGPIYEQYF,TGCAGTGCTACACAGGGCCCAATTTACGAGCAGTACTTC
TRBD1,TRBJ1-2,many,TRBV7-9,CASSLGPGTGAYGYTF,TGTGCCAGCAGCTTAGGACCAGGGACAGGGGCATATGGCTACACCTTC
-,TRBJ2-1,-,TRBV6-2/TRBV6-3,CASSEVRGVNEQFF,TGTGCCAGCAGTGAAGTAAGGGGGGTCAATGAGCAGTTCTTC
-,TRBJ2-6,many,TRBV19,CASSLWSSGANVLTF,TGTGCCAGTAGTTTATGGTCATCTGGGGCCAACGTCCTGACTTTC
-,TRBJ1-4,many,TRBV25-1,CASSEYGARGEKLFF,TGTGCCAGCAGTGAATATGGGGCGCGTGGGGAAAAACTGTTTTTT
-,TRBJ2-2,few,TRBV4-2,CASSQRITGTGELFF,TGTGCCAGCAGCCAACGCATAACGGGCACCGGGGAGCTGTTTTTT
TRBD2,TRBJ2-5,many,TRBV12-3/TRBV12-4,CATRRGETQYF,TGTGCCACCCGGCGGGGGGAGACCCAGTACTTC
-,TRBJ1-6,many,TRBV28,CASRRLYNSPLHF,TGTGCCAGCAGACGGTTGTATAATTCACCCCTCCACTTT
-,TRBJ2-2,few,TRBV10-3,CATKTRDTLTTGELFF,TGTGCCACCAAAACCCGGGACACCCTTACCACCGGGGAGCTGTTTTTT
-,TRBJ2-1,many,TRBV2,CASSETEGSYNEQFF,TGTGCCAGCAGTGAAACTGAGGGGTCCTACAATGAGCAGTTCTTC
TRBD2,TRBJ2-3,many,TRBV5-6,CASSVGLAGLYF,TGTGCCAGCAGCGTTGGACTAGCGGGTTTGTATTTT
TRBD2,TRBJ2-1,many,TRBV7-7,CASSPWPGTSGRGNEQFF,TGTGCCAGCAGCCCCTGGCCGGGGACTAGCGGGAGGGGGAATGAGCAGTTCTTC
-,TRBJ2-1,many,TRBV28,CASSSPWESRSEQFF,TGTGCCAGCAGTTCTCCATGGGAAAGTCGTAGTGAGCAGTTCTTC
-,TRBJ1-1,many,TRBV12-5,CASGLGARDDEAFF,TGTGCTAGTGGTTTGGGGGCAAGGGACGATGAAGCTTTCTTT
-,TRBJ1-2,many,TRBV29-1,CSVVQGFYGYTF,TGCAGCGTTGTCCAGGGTTTCTATGGCTACACCTTC
-,TRBJ1-2,many,TRBV20-1,CSARKTTAPMGGYTF,TGCAGTGCTAGAAAGACTACCGCCCCGATGGGCGGCTACACCTTC
TRBD1,TRBJ1-1,many,TRBV10-3,CAIGWGAGGGFEAFF,TGTGCCATCGGTTGGGGGGCAGGGGGCGGATTTGAAGCTTTCTTT
-,TRBJ2-3,many,TRBV28,CASSVVTTRWLGGDTQYF,TGTGCCAGCAGTGTAGTCACTACTCGGTGGCTCGGTGGAGATACGCAGTATTTT
-,TRBJ2-7,many,TRBV4-2,CASSQARPPYEQYF,TGTGCCAGCAGCCAAGCCCGGCCACCCTACGAGCAGTACTTC
-,TRBJ2-7,many,TRBV6-5,CASSSQAGVGQYF,TGTGCCAGCAGTTCCCAGGCCGGGGTCGGGCAGTACTTC
TRBD2,TRBJ2-7,many,TRBV27,CASSLGRITTSGAYEQYF,TGTGCCAGCAGCCTGGGACGGATTACGACTAGCGGAGCCTACGAGCAGTACTTC
-,TRBJ2-1,many,TRBV6-5,CASIIPGPYNEQFF,TGTGCCAGCATTATTCCGGGCCCCTACAATGAGCAGTTCTTC
TRBD1,TRBJ1-2,many,TRBV7-6,CASSPTGTAGYTF,TGTGCCAGCAGCCCGACAGGGACTGCTGGCTACACCTTC
-,TRBJ2-7,few,TRBV7-9,CASSFTQRYEQYF,TGTGCCAGCAGCTTCACACAGCGCTACGAGCAGTACTTC
-,TRBJ1-2,few,TRBV7-8,CASSLARNPGYGYTF,TGTGCCAGCAGCTTAGCCAGGAACCCCGGGTATGGCTACACCTTC
-,TRBJ1-6,many,TRBV9,CASSVSPGPRVNSPLHF,TGTGCCAGCAGCGTATCTCCCGGGCCGAGGGTTAATTCACCCCTCCACTTT
-,TRBJ1-1,few,TRBV20-1,CSARVDPGRVNTEAFF,TGCAGTGCTAGAGTCGATCCGGGCAGAGTGAACACTGAAGCTTTCTTT
-,TRBJ2-3,many,TRBV5-1,CASSRDTDTQYF,TGCGCCAGCAGTCGGGACACAGATACGCAGTATTTT
TRBD1,TRBJ2-1,many,TRBV12-3/TRBV12-4,CASSPGTGFNEQFF,TGTGCCAGCAGCCCCGGGACAGGGTTTAATGAGCAGTTCTTC
TRBD2,TRBJ2-1,many,TRBV29-1,CSALGGREGNNEQFF,TGCAGCGCCCTGGGTGGACGGGAGGGAAACAATGAGCAGTTCTTC
TRBD2,TRBJ2-2,many,TRBV18,CASSPISGSGTGELFF,TGTGCCAGCTCACCAATCAGCGGGAGCGGCACCGGGGAGCTGTTTTTT
-,TRBJ1-5,-,TRBV12-3/TRBV12-4,CASCLVTQVVRVSNQPQHF,TGTGCCAGCTGTTTAGTGACGCAGGTTGTTCGGGTAAGCAATCAGCCCCAGCATTTT
-,TRBJ2-2,many,TRBV27,CASSLRRGHTGELFF,TGTGCCAGCAGTTTACGGCGGGGCCACACCGGGGAGCTGTTTTTT
-,TRBJ2-2,many,TRBV12-3/TRBV12-4,CASSFLDGGSGELFF,TGTGCCAGCAGTTTTTTAGACGGAGGGTCCGGGGAGCTGTTTTTT
-,TRBJ1-2,many,TRBV28,CASRASYGYTF,TGTGCCAGCCGTGCCTCTTATGGCTACACCTTC
-,TRBJ1-2,many,TRBV20-1,CSVMDSPGDGYGYTF,TGCAGTGTGATGGACAGCCCCGGCGACGGCTATGGCTACACCTTC
-,TRBJ1-6,many,TRBV12-3/TRBV12-4,CASSFYNSPLHF,TGTGCCAGCAGTTTTTATAATTCACCCCTCCACTTT
TRBD2,TRBJ2-1,few,TRBV7-3,CASSSVRTRLNEQFF,TGTGCCAGCAGCTCGGTCCGGACTAGGCTCAATGAGCAGTTCTTC
-,TRBJ1-2,many,TRBV6-1,CASRPRMGHDGYTF,TGTGCCAGCAGACCACGTATGGGGCATGATGGCTACACCTTC
-,TRBJ2-1,many,TRBV5-6,CASSLGKEVWNEQFF,TGTGCCAGCAGCTTGGGTAAGGAGGTCTGGAATGAGCAGTTCTTC
-,TRBJ1-5,many,TRBV15,CATSRDNQPQHF,TGTGCCACCAGCAGAGATAATCAGCCCCAGCATTTT
-,TRBJ2-1,-,TRBV27,CASSLSRENGNEQFF,TGTGCCAGCAGTTTATCAAGGGAAAACGGCAATGAGCAGTTCTTC
TRBD2,TRBJ2-1,-,TRBV7-9,CASSFQREGNEQFF,TGTGCCAGCAGCTTCCAGCGGGAGGGGAATGAGCAGTTCTTC
-,TRBJ2-2,many,TRBV5-1,CASSFMRGGKTGELFF,TGCGCCAGCAGCTTTATGAGGGGCGGGAAAACCGGGGAGCTGTTTTTT
TRBD2,TRBJ2-1,few,TRBV13,CASSWGGGGWSGHNEQFF,TGTGCCAGCAGCTGGGGGGGCGGGGGGTGGAGCGGCCACAATGAGCAGTTCTTC